This T cell receptor (beta chain) was identified during a study of cytomegalovirus exposure and HLA in healthy donors. The wider study: The same platform was used for the roughly 120 validation repertoires and the approximately 670 first-cohort repertoires, a later analysis reported.

The donors were part of the validation cohort of 120 subjects. That cohort was separate from the first cohort, which comprised 670 or so subjects. Study-wide results and caveats: A later analysis found first-cohort TCR clusters tended to co-occur in the roughly 120 validation repertoires. Researchers counted around 160 TCR beta chains as cytomegalovirus-associated.

Concerning this clone: Its antigen is still unknown.

Libraries were prepared by immunoSEQ multiplex PCR; TCRdb keeps only in-frame clonotypes and omits some of them. The data show fewer than 100,000 clones, approximately 90% seen once. The sequenced material came from PBMCs. This TCR came from a man aged 30 to 45 in good health and CMV-seronegative.

CDR3 in amino acids: CASREFDRALPLHF. The CDR3 DNA sequence: TGTGCCAGCAGGGAATTCGACAGGGCCTTGCCCCTCCACTTT. This rearrangement joins TRBV6-1 to TRBJ1-6; 7 nucleotides match TRBD1. V lost 6 bases to trimming and J lost 13 bases; unmatched junction nucleotides: 12. The CDR3 loop spans 14 amino acids. Per germline, CDR1 MNHNS and CDR2 SASEGT.